This entry lists 13 T cell receptor beta chains sequenced from one sample in a study of shared clonotypes between healthy human individuals (dated by TCRdb to the early 2020s). Receptors were amplified or captured by the immunoSEQ multiplex PCR assay. TCRdb limited this immuneACCESS table to in-frame rearrangements with V and J called. A share of clones is missing; checked studies link under half to unresolved V genes, and the rest is unexplained. The sample table records about 2 million clones; 85% to 95% of these occur just once. The ten biggest clones cover around 1% of the sample. CD8 naive samples were CD45RO-negative cells positively selected for CCR7, giving a CD45RA+CCR7+ population that excluded TemRA cells. Sequencing was carried out using naive CD8+ T cells sorted from blood. According to the study, the label for this sample's cell subset or site signals: CD45RA+CCR7+. All receptors derive from a man aged 18 to 29 in good health.

CDR3 amino acids: CASSLGSEGKGTYEQYF. In DNA, the CDR3 is TGTGCCAGCAGCTTAGGTTCGGAGGGAAAGGGAACCTACGAGCAGTACTTC. J is TRBJ2-7 and V is TRBV7-9, with D perhaps TRBD2 (6 bases). Trimming removed 1 base from V and 2 bases from J, with 18 bases in between. The germline gives CDR1 SEHNR, CDR2 FQNEAQ (reference sequence). CDR3 length: 17 residues. Using reference TRBV7-9 and TRBJ2-7 for the parts outside the CDR3, the full variable domain is DTGVSQNPRHKITKRGQNVTFRCDPISEHNRLYWYRQTLGQGPEFLTYFQNEAQLEKSRLLSDRFSAERPKGSFSTLEIQRTEQGDSAMYLCASSLGSEGKGTYEQYFGPGTRLTVT.

Points on this clone: Additional DNA sequences in this sample encode the identical CDR3. This chain links TRBV19 with TRBJ1-6; TRBD1 matches 11 bases. V trimming: 6 bases; J trimming: 7 bases; junction bases outside the gene matches: 5. Looked up from germline, CDR1 is LNHDA and CDR2 is SQIVND (reference sequence). The CDR3 covers 15 residues. The CDR3 region has the DNA TGTGCCAGTAGCATCGGGACAGGGGGAAATTCACCCCTCCACTTT. This gives the protein CASSIGTGGNSPLHF.

The V call is TRBV5-1, the J call TRBJ2-7, with a possible D match to TRBD1 (9 bases). The CDR3 is made up of 17 amino acids. Germline CDR1 is SGHRS and CDR2 is YFSETQ. The V gene lost 4 bases and the J gene lost 2 bases, with 22 bases spanning the gap. This CDR3 is CASSRRAGGQGTYEQYF. The CDR3 coding sequence is TGCGCCAGCAGCCGAAGGGCGGGGGGACAGGGAACCTACGAGCAGTACTTC.

V is TRBV4-1 and J is TRBJ2-7; D unresolved. In germline, CDR1 is MGHRA, CDR2 YSYEKL. V was trimmed by 0 bases and J by 5 bases, leaving 17 bases between them. The CDR3 runs to 16 residues. The chain's CDR3 is CASSQDDLSRSNEQYF. The DNA for the CDR3 is TGCGCCAGCAGCCAAGATGACCTTAGTAGGAGCAACGAGCAGTACTTC.

This clone was found a few times. The V call is TRBV18, the J call TRBJ1-5, with 8 bases matching TRBD1. Germline CDR1 is KGHSH and CDR2 is LQKENI. The V and J ends lost 4 bases and 6 bases, in that order; junction bases with no gene match: 8. The CDR3 totals 15 residues. The CDR3 loop is CASSRSGGGPQPQHF. CDR3 in DNA: TGTGCCAGCTCACGATCAGGGGGCGGGCCTCAGCCCCAGCATTTT.

This rearrangement joins TRBV4-1 to TRBJ2-2; D gene ambiguous. V lost 4 bases and J 6 bases, leaving 15 bases between the germline ends. The germline gives CDR1 MGHRA, CDR2 YSYEKL. There are 15 residues in the CDR3. The CDR3 coding sequence is TGCGCCAGCAGCCCCCTACCCATTTCCGCCGGGGAGCTGTTTTTT. Protein product: CASSPLPISAGELFF.

This sequence joins TRBV5-4 and TRBJ1-1, with a tentative D call TRBD1 (5 bases). V was trimmed by 0 bases and J by 8 bases, leaving 11 bases between them. Germline loops: CDR1 SGHNT, CDR2 YYREEE (reference sequence). The CDR3 loop spans 13 amino acids. The CDR3 nucleotides are TGTGCCAGCAGCTTGGAGAACAGGTGGGAAGCTTTCTTT. It yields the protein CASSLENRWEAFF.

This chain connects TRBV28 to TRBJ2-3; tentatively, D is TRBD1 (6 bases). Looked up from germline, CDR1 is MDHEN and CDR2 is SYDVKM. Trimming removed 6 bases at V and 6 bases at J, with 10 bases between. The CDR3 has 12 amino acids. The CDR3 sequence is CASSPTGDTQYF. CDR3 sequence (DNA): TGTGCCAGCAGCCCAACAGGGGATACGCAGTATTTT.

The chain recombines TRBV30 with TRBJ1-5, with 11 positions matching TRBD1. The CDR3 covers 14 residues. With V trimmed by 1 base and J by 5 bases, 1 base remained unmatched. Germline-derived CDR1 and CDR2 are GTSNPN and SVGIG (reference sequence). The CDR3, as DNA: TGTGCCTGGAGTGGGGGACAGGGGGATCAGCCCCAGCATTTT. Translating it yields CAWSGGQGDQPQHF.

The rearrangement uses TRBV11-2 and TRBJ1-1; 8 bases agree with TRBD1. Germline V gene data show CDR1 as SGHAT and CDR2 as FQNNGV. The CDR3 spans 16 residues. V was pared by 6 bases and J by 0 bases, with 9 bases of the junction left unmatched. Written as DNA, the CDR3 is TGTGCCAGCAGGCGGACAGGGATGTACATGAACACTGAAGCTTTCTTT. Translating it yields CASRRTGMYMNTEAFF.

DNA of the CDR3: TGCGCCAGCAGCCACCTAGGACAGGGAGCTGGCTACACCTTC. It encodes CASSHLGQGAGYTF. This chain links TRBV4-1 with TRBJ1-2; 8 nucleotides line up with TRBD1. From germline, CDR1 is MGHRA and CDR2 YSYEKL. J was trimmed by 7 bases and V by 3 bases; bases with no gene match: 7. CDR3 size: 14 residues.

V usage is TRBV5-4 and J usage is TRBJ2-5; the D call may be TRBD1 or TRBD2 (5 bases each). Trimming removed 0 bases at V and 0 bases at J, with 12 bases between. This CDR3 is built from 16 residues. Per the germline V gene, CDR1 is SGHNT and CDR2 is YYREEE (reference sequence). The CDR3 bases are TGTGCCAGCAGCTTGGATCCCGGGGCGTACCAAGAGACCCAGTACTTC. Amino acids: CASSLDPGAYQETQYF.

Comment on this clone: The same CDR3 also results from other DNA sequences found in this sample. Here the CDR3 reads CASSLGRDSYEQYF. CDR3 in DNA: TGTGCCAGCAGTTTGGGTAGAGACTCCTACGAGCAGTACTTC. This chain joins TRBV27 and TRBJ2-7; D is unresolved. Germline assignment: CDR1 MNHEY and CDR2 SMNVEV (reference sequence). V lost 3 bases and J lost 0, with 9 bases in between. The CDR3 is 14 amino acids.